This TCR beta chain was recorded in a study of graft-versus-host responses after intestinal transplantation. J lost 4 bases, V lost 1 base, and 3 bases had no gene match. Germline CDR1 is MDHEN and CDR2 is SYDVKM. The CDR3 covers 14 residues. Regarding this clone: Its target is unknown.

The assay was immunoSEQ multiplex PCR, and TCRdb's table has in-frame clones only and misses some. The sample has around 37,000 clones, around 90% seen once. Whole-study findings and limits: Allografts of one patient group, those with graft-donor T cell macrochimerism, had high graft-versus-host to host-versus-graft clonal ratios. Recipient marrow showed GvH clones, some seen first in ileum or blood.

Processing released intraepithelial and lamina propria lymphocytes from the graft tissue. The chain has TRBV28 and TRBJ2-7; the match to TRBD1 covers 8 bases. Sequenced here: ileum tissue, sampled 200 to 210 days after intestinal transplant. This clonotype was obtained from a human patient who received an intestinal transplant, so some T cells may come from the graft donor. The CDR3: CASSLSDRAYEQYF. In DNA form, the CDR3 reads TGTGCCAGCAGTTTATCGGACAGGGCTTACGAGCAGTACTTC.